The present TCR beta chain was sequenced within a study of blood T cell repertoires in COVID-19. The overall study: There were acute and convalescent COVID-19 samples, and they came from the United States, Italy and Spain. PBMCs, B-cell-depleted T cells, or T cells were the source of the cDNA or gDNA that made up the material.

Assay used: immunoSEQ multiplex PCR; TCRdb lists only in-frame clones, some missing. This table has hundreds of thousands of clones, approximately 86% appearing once. CDR1 is SSHAT, CDR2 FNYEAQ, per germline (reference sequence). The CDR3 has 13 amino acids. On this clone: Relative to the germline gene, one junction end is altered; a read error may explain this.

Participant reports of clinical history set cohort assignment. Cohort 3 donors counted as recovered after two negative PCRs, clearance, or resolved symptoms. The chain couples TRBV7-7 to TRBJ1-1; D not certain. The source is a woman aged 50 to 60 who had recovered from COVID-19. The material sequenced was PBMCs or T cells enriched from blood (not recorded which). The CDR3 nucleotides are TGTGCTAGCAGCCCCTTTATGAACACTGAAGCTTTCTTT. It encodes CASSPFMNTEAFF.